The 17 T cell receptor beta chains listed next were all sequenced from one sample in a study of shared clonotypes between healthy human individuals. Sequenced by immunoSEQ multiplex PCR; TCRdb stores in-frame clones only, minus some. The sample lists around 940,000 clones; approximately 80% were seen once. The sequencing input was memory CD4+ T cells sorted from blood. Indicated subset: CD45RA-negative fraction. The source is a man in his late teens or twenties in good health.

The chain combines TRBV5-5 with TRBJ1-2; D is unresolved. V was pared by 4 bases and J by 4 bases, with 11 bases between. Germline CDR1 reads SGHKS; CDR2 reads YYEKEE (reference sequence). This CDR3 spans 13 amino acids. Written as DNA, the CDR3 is TGTGCCAGCAGCCCGGAGGGAGGCTATGGCTACACCTTC. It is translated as CASSPEGGYGYTF.

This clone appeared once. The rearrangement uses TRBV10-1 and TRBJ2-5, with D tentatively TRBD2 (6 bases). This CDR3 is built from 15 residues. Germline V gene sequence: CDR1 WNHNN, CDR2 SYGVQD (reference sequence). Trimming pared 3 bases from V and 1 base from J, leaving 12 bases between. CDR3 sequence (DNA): TGCGCCAGCAGTGATCTAAGCGGGCCCCAAGAGACCCAGTACTTC. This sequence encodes CASSDLSGPQETQYF.

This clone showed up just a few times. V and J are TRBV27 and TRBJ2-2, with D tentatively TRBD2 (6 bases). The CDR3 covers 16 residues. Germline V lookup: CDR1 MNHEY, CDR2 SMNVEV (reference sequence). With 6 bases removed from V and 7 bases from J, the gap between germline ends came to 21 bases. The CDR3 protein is CASRRLEAGPGGELFF. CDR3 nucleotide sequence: TGTGCCAGCAGAAGACTAGAGGCGGGCCCAGGCGGGGAGCTGTTTTTT.

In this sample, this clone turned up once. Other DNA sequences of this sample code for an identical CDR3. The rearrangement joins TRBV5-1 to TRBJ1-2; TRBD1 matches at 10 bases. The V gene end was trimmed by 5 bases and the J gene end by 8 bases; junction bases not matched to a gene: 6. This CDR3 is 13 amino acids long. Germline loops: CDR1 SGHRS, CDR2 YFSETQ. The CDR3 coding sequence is TGCGCCAGCAGTCCGGACAGGGGGAAGGGCTACACCTTC. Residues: CASSPDRGKGYTF.

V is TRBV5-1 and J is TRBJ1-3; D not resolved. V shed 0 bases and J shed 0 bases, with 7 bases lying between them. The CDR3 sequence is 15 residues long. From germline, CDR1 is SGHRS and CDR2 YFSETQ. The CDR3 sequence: CASSLGDFSGNTIYF. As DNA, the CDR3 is TGCGCCAGCAGCTTGGGAGATTTCTCTGGAAACACCATATATTTT.

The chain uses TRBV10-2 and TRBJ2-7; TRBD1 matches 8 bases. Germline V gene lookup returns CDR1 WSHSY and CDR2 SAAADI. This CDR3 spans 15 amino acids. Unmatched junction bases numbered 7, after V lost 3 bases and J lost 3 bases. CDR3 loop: CASSDTPGGVYEQYF. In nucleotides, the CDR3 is TGCGCCAGCAGTGACACCCCAGGGGGCGTCTACGAGCAGTACTTC.

In DNA form, the CDR3 reads TGCGCCAGCAGCCAAGGGGGCATGACAGGAGCCTCCTACGAGCAGTACTTC. Translation: CASSQGGMTGASYEQYF. The chain is built from TRBV4-1 and TRBJ2-7, with D possibly TRBD1 on 6 matching bases. The CDR3 loop spans 17 amino acids. CDR1 and CDR2 (germline): MGHRA, YSYEKL. V gave up 1 base and J gave up 0 bases, with 16 bases separating them.

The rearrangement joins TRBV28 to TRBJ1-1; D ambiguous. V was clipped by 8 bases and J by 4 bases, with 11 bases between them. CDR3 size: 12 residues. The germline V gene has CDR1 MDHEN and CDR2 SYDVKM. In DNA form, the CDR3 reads TGTGCCAGCTACACCCCGGGCACTGAAGCTTTCTTT. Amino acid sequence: CASYTPGTEAFF.

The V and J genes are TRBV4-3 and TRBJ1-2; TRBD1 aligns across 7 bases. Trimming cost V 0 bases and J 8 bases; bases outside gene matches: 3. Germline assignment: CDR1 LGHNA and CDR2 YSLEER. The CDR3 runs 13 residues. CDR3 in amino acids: CASSQEQGLGYTF. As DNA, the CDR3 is TGCGCCAGCAGCCAAGAACAGGGGCTCGGCTACACCTTC.

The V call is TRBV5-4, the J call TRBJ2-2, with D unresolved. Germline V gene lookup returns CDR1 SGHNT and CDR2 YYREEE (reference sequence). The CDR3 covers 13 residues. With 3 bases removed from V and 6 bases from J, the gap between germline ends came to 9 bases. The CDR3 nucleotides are TGTGCCAGCAGCTCCGTTGGCCCCGGGGAGCTGTTTTTT. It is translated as CASSSVGPGELFF.

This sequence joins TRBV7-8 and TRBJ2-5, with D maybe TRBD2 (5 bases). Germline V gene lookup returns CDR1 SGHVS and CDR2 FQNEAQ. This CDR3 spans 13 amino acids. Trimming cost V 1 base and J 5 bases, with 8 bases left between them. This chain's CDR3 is CASSLGGFETQYF. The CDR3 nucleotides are TGTGCCAGCAGCTTAGGAGGGTTTGAGACCCAGTACTTC.

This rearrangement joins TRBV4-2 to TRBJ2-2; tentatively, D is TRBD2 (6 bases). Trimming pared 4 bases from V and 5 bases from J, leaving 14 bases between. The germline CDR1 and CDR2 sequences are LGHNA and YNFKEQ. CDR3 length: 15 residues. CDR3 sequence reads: CASSLLPGTTGELFF. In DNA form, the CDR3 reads TGTGCCAGCAGCCTCCTACCCGGGACTACCGGGGAGCTGTTTTTT.

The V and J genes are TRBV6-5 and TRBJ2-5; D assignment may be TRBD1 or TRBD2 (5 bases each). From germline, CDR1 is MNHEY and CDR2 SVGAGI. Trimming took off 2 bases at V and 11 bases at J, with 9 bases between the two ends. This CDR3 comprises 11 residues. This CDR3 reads CASSYVGEQYF. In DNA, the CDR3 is TGTGCCAGCAGTTACGTGGGGGAGCAGTACTTC.

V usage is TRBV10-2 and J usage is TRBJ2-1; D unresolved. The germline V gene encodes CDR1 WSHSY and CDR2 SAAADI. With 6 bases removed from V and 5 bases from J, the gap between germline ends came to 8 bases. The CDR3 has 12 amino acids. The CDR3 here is CASSPTDNEQFF. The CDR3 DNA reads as TGCGCCAGCAGCCCTACCGACAATGAGCAGTTCTTC.

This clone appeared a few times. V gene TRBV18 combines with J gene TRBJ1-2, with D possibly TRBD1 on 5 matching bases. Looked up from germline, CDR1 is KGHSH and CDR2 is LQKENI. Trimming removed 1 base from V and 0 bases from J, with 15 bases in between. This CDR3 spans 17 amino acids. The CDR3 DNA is TGTGCCAGCTCACCACTCGGGACTGGTGGATCTAACTATGGCTACACCTTC. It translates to CASSPLGTGGSNYGYTF. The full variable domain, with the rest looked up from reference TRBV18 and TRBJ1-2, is NAGVMQNPRHLVRRRGQEARLRCSPMKGHSHVYWYRQLPEEGLKFMVYLQKENIIDESGMPKERFSAEFPKEGPSILRIQQVVRGDSAAYFCASSPLGTGGSNYGYTFGSGTRLTVV.

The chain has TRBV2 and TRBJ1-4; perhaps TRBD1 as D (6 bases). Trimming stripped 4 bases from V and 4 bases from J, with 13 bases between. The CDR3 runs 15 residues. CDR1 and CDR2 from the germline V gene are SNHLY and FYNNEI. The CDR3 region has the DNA TGTGCCAGCAGTGGGGGGACAAAAAATAATGAAAAACTGTTTTTT. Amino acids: CASSGGTKNNEKLFF. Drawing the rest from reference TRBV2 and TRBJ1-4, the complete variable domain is EPEVTQTPSHQVTQMGQEVILRCVPISNHLYFYWYRQILGQKVEFLVSFYNNEISEKSEIFDDQFSVERPDGSNFTLKIRSTKLEDSAMYFCASSGGTKNNEKLFFGSGTQLSVL.

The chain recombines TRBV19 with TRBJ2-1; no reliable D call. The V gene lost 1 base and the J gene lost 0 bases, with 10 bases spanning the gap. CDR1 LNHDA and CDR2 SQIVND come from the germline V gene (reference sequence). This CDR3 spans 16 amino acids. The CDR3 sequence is CASSIVHLSSYNEQFF. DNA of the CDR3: TGTGCCAGTAGTATAGTACACCTTAGCTCCTACAATGAGCAGTTCTTC. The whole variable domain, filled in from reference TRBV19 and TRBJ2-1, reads DGGITQSPKYLFRKEGQNVTLSCEQNLNHDAMYWYRQDPGQGLRLIYYSQIVNDFQKGDIAEGYSVSREKKESFPLTVTSAQKNPTAFYLCASSIVHLSSYNEQFFGPGTRLTVL.